The sequence of this T cell receptor (beta chain) was determined in a study of blood T cell repertoires in COVID-19. About the study: There were acute and convalescent COVID-19 samples, and they came from the United States, Italy and Spain. The analysed material was cDNA or gDNA that came from T cells, B-cell-depleted T cells, or PBMCs.

This clone was counted once. The CDR3 spans 15 residues. Germline CDR1 MDHEN, CDR2 SYDVKM. Trimming took 4 bases from V and 2 from J, leaving 14 bases between them. In the original processing: Reference gene primer amplification yielded estimated nucleated cell counts. Produced via immunoSEQ multiplex PCR; TCRdb's table is partial and in-frame only. Clonal size and the V and J genes are those of that table, whereas D and trimming came from the DNA. The sample includes roughly 80,000 clones, about four fifths of them seen just once. The source is a human donor in a cohort sampled during active COVID-19. The rearrangement links TRBV28 to TRBJ1-2; no clear D. The sequenced material came from peripheral blood. For the CDR3, the DNA is TGTGCCAGCAGTTCCGGGGTTGGACGGAACTATGGCTACACCTTC. Translating it yields CASSSGVGRNYGYTF.